This T cell receptor (beta chain) is drawn from a study of blood T cells in healthy people across ages. Study-wide findings and caveats: Any conclusive comparison of naive versus antigen-experienced cells was prevented by using unsorted PBMCs.

With each sample, at least 6 micrograms of total RNA were extracted. This clonotype was seen more than once but under ten times. Its matching antigen is unknown. It was with a sample-barcoded 5' primer and a J-beta primer mix that a second PCR of roughly 7 to 12 cycles was run. TCRdb independently ran MiXCR on the 5' RACE reads; one entry per CDR3 protein. The data hold about 1.4 million distinct CDR3 sequences, with 59% observed a single time. Germline CDR1 and CDR2: MDHEN and SYDVKM. The CDR3 runs 13 residues. After removal of 5 bases from V and 4 bases from J, the junction contained 4 bases not matched to a gene.

The specimen was blood. This receptor was obtained from a man aged 18 to 29 in good health. The V call is TRBV28, the J call TRBJ2-5, with 7 bases lining up with TRBD1. The CDR3 here is CASSAGGSETQYF. The CDR3 nucleotides are TGTGCCAGCAGTGCAGGGGGTTCAGAGACCCAGTACTTC.